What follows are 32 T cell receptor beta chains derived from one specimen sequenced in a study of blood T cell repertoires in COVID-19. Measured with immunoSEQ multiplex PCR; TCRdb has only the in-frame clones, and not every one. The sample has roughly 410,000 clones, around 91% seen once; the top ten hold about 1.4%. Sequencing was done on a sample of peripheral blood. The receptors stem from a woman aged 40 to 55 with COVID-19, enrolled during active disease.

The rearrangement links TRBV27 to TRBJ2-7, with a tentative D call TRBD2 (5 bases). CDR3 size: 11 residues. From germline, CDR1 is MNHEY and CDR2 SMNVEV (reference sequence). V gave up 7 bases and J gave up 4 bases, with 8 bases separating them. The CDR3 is CASIRGYEQYF. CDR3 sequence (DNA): TGTGCCAGCATCCGGGGTTACGAGCAGTACTTC.

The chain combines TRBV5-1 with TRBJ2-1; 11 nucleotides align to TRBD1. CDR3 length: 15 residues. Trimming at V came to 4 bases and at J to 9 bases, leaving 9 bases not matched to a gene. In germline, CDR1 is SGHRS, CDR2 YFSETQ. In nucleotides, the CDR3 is TGCGCCAGCAGCCGTTTGGACAGGGGGCGGGTTGAGCAGTTCTTC. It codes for CASSRLDRGRVEQFF.

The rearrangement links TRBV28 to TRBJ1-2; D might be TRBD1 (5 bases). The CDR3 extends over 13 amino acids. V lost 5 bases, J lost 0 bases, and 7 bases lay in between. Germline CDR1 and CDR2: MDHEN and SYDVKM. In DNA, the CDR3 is TGTGCCAGCAGTAGGACAACTAACTATGGCTACACCTTC. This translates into CASSRTTNYGYTF.

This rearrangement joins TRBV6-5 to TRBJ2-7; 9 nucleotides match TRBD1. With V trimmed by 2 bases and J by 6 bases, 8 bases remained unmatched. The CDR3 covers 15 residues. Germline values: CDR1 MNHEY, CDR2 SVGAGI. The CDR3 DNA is TGTGCCAGCAGTTACGGGACAGGGTTGGCCGCCGAGCAGTACTTC. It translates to CASSYGTGLAAEQYF.

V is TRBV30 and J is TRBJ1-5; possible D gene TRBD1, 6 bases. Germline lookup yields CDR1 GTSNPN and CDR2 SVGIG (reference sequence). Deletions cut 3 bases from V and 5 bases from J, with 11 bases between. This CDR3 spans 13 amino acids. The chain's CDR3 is CAWSRQEHQPQHF. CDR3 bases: TGTGCCTGGAGCAGACAGGAGCATCAGCCCCAGCATTTT.

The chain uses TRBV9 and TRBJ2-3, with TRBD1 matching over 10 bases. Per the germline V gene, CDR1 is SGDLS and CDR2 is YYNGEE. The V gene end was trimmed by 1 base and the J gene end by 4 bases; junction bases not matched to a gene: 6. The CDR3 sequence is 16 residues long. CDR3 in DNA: TGTGCCAGCAGCGTACGACAGGGGGCATTGGCAGATACGCAGTATTTT. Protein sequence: CASSVRQGALADTQYF.

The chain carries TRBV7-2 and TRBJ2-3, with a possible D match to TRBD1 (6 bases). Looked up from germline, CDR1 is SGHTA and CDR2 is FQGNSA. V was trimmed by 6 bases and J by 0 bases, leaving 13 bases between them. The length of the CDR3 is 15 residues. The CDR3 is CASRLGQTSTDTQYF. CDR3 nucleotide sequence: TGTGCCAGCAGACTCGGACAGACTAGCACAGATACGCAGTATTTT.

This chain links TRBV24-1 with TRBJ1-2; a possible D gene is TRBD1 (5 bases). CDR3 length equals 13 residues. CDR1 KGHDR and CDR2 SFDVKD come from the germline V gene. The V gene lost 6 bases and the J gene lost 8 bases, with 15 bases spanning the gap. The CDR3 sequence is CATSSLSWGGYTF. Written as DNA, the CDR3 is TGTGCCACCAGTTCACTTTCATGGGGCGGCTACACCTTC.

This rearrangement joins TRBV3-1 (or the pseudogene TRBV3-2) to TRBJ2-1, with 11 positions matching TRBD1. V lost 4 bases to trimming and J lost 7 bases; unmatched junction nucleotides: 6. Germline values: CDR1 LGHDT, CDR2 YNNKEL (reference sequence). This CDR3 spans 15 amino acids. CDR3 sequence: CASSRTGGQGNEQFF. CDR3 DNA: TGTGCCAGCAGCCGGACAGGGGGCCAGGGAAATGAGCAGTTCTTC.

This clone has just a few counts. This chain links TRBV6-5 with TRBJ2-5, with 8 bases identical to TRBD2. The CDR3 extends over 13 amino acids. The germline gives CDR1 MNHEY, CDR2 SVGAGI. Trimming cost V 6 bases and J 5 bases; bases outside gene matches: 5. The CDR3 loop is CASREREYETQYF. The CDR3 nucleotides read TGTGCCAGCAGAGAGCGGGAGTATGAGACCCAGTACTTC.

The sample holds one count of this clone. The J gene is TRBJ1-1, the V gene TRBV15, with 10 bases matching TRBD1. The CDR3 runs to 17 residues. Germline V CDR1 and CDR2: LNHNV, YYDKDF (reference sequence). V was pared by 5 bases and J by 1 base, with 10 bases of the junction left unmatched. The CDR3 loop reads CATSGKDRGKANTEAFF. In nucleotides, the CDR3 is TGTGCCACCAGCGGAAAGGACAGGGGGAAAGCGAACACTGAAGCTTTCTTT.

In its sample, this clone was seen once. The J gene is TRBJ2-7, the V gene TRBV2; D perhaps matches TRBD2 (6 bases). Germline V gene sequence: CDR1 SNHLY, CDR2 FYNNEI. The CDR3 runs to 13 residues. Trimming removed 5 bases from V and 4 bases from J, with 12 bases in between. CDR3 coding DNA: TGTGCCAGCAGTACGGGGGAAGTTTACGAGCAGTACTTC. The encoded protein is CASSTGEVYEQYF.

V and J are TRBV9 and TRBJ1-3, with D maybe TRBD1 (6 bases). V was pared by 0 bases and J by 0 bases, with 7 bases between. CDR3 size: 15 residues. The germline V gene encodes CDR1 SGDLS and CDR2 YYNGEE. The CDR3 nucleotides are TGTGCCAGCAGCGTAGCGGACAGCTCTGGAAACACCATATATTTT. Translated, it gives CASSVADSSGNTIYF.

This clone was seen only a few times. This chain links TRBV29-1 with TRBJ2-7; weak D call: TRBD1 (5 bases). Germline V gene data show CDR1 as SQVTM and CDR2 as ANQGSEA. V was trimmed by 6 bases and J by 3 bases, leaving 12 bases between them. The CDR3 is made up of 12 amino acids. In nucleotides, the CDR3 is TGCAGCGTCGCTGGACAAGTCTACGAGCAGTACTTC. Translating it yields CSVAGQVYEQYF.

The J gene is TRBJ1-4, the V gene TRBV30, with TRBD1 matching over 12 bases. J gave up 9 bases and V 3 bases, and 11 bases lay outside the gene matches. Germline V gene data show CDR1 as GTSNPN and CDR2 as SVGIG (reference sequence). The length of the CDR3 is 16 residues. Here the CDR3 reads CAWRSSPGTGGQKLFF. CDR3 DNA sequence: TGTGCCTGGAGGAGCAGCCCCGGGACAGGGGGCCAAAAACTGTTTTTT.

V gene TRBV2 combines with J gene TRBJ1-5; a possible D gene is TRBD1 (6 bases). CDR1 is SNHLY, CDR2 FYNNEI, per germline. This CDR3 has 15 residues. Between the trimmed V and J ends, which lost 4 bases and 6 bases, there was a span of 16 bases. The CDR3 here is CASSGSGGAAQPQHF. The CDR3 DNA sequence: TGTGCCAGCAGTGGCTCGGGGGGGGCCGCTCAGCCCCAGCATTTT.

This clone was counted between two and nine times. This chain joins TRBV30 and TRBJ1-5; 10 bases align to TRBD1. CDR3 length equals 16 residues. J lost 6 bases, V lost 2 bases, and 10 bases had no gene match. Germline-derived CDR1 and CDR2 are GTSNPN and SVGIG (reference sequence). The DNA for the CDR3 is TGTGCCTGGAGTCAGGTCGGGACAGGGGCGGGTCAGCCCCAGCATTTT. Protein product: CAWSQVGTGAGQPQHF.

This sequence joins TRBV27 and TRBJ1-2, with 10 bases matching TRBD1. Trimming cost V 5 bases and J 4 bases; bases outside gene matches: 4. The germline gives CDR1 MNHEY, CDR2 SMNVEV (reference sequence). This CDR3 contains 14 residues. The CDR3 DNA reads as TGTGCCAGCAGTCCGACAGGGGGCGTCTATGGCTACACCTTC. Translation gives CASSPTGGVYGYTF.

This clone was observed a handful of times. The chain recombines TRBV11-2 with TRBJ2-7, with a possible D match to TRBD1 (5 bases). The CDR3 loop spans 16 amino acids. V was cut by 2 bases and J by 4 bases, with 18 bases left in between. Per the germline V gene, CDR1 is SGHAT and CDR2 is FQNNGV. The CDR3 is CASSLHRQRLRYEQYF. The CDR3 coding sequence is TGTGCCAGCAGCTTACATCGACAGCGCCTGAGGTACGAGCAGTACTTC. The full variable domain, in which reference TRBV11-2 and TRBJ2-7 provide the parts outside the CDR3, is EAGVAQSPRYKIIEKRQSVAFWCNPISGHATLYWYQQILGQGPKLLIQFQNNGVVDDSQLPKDRFSAERLKGVDSTLKIQPAKLEDSAVYLCASSLHRQRLRYEQYFGPGTRLTVT.

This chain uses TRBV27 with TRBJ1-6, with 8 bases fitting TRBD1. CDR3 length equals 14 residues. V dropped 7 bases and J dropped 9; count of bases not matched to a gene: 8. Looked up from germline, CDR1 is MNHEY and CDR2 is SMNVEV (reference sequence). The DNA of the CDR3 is TGTGCCAGCATGACGTCAGGGGGCGGTTCACCCCTCCACTTT. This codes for CASMTSGGGSPLHF.

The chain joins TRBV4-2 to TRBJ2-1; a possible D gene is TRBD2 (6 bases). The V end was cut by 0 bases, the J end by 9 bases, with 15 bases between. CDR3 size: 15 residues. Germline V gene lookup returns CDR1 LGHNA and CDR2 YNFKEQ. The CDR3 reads CASSQDNRRDLEQFF. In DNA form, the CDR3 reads TGTGCCAGCAGCCAAGATAATCGGAGGGATCTTGAGCAGTTCTTC.

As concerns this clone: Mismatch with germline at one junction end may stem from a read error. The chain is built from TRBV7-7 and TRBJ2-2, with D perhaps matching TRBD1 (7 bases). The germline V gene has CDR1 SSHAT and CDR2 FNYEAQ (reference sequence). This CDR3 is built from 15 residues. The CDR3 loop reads CASSLNRGGTGELFF. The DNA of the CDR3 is TGTGCTAGCAGTCTAAACAGGGGAGGAACCGGGGAGCTGTTTTTT. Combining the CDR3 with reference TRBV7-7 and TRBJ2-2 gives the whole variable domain GAGVSQSPRYKVTKRGQDVTLRCDPISSHATLYWYQQALGQGPEFLTYFNYEAQPDKSGLPSDRFSAERPEGSISTLTIQRTEQRDSAMYRCASSLNRGGTGELFFGEGSRLTVL.

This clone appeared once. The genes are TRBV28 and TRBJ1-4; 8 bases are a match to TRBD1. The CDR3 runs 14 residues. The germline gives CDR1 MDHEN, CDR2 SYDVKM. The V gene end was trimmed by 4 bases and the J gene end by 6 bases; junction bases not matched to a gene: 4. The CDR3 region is CASSSYRGDEKLFF. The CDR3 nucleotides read TGTGCCAGCAGTTCCTACAGGGGGGATGAAAAACTGTTTTTT.

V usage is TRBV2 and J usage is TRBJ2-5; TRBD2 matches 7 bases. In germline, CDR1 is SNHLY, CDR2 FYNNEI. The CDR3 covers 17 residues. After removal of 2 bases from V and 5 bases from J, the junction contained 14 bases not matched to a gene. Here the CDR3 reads CASSESPLAGVDETQYF. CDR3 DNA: TGTGCCAGCAGTGAAAGCCCCCTCGCGGGAGTCGATGAGACCCAGTACTTC.

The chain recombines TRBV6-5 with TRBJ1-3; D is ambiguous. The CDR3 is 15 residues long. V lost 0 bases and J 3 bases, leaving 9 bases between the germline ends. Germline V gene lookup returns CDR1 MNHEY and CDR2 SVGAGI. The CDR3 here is CASSYSRGFGNTIYF. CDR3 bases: TGTGCCAGCAGTTACTCGCGGGGATTTGGAAACACCATATATTTT.

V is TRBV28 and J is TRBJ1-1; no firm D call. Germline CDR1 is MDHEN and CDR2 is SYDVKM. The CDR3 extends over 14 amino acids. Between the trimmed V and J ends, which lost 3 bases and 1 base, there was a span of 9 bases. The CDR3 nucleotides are TGTGCCAGCAGTTTGGGTCGGAGGAACACTGAAGCTTTCTTT. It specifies CASSLGRRNTEAFF.

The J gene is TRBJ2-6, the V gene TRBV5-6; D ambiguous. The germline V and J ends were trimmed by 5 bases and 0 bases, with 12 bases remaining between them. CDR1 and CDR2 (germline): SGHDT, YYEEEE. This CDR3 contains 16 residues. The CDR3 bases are TGTGCCAGCAGTTTTCGACGGAGCTCTGGGGCCAACGTCCTGACTTTC. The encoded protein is CASSFRRSSGANVLTF.

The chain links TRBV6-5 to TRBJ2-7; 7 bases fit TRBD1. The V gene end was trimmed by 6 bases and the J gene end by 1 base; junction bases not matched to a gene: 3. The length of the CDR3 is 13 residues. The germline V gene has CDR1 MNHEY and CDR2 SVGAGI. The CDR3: CASRPGQSYEQYF. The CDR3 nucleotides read TGTGCCAGCAGACCGGGACAGTCCTACGAGCAGTACTTC.

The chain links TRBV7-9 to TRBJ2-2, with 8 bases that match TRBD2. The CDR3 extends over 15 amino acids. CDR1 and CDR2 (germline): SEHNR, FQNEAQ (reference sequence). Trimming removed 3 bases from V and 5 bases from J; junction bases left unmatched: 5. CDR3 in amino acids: CASSLGAGVTGELFF. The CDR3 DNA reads TGTGCCAGCAGCTTGGGAGCGGGGGTAACCGGGGAGCTGTTTTTT.

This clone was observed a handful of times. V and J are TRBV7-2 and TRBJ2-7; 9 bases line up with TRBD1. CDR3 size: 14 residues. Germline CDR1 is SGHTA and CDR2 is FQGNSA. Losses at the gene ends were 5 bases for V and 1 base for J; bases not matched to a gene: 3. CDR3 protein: CASSIGTGSYEQYF. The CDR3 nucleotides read TGTGCCAGCAGCATCGGGACAGGGTCCTACGAGCAGTACTTC.

Here the CDR3 DNA reads TGTGCCAGCAGTTCCCGTATCGCCTACGAGCAGTACTTC. Translation gives CASSSRIAYEQYF. This chain uses TRBV7-2 with TRBJ2-7; D call uncertain. V was clipped by 6 bases and J by 2 bases, with 11 bases between them. Germline V gene data show CDR1 as SGHTA and CDR2 as FQGNSA. The CDR3 totals 13 residues.

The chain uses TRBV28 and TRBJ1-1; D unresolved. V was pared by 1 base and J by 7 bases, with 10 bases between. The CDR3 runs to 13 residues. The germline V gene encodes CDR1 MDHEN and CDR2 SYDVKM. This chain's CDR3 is CASSLLGAREAFF. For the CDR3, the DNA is TGTGCCAGCAGTTTATTGGGCGCCCGTGAAGCTTTCTTT.